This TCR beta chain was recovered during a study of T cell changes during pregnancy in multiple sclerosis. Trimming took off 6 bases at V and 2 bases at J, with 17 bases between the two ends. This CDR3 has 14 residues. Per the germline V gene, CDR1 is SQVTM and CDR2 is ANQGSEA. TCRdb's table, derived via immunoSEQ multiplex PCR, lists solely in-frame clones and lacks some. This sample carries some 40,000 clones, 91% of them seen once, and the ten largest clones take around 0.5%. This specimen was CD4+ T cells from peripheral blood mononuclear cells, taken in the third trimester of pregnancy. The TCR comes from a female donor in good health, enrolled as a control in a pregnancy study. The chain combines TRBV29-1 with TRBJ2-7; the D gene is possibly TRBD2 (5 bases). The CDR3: CSVLRTGIPYEQYF. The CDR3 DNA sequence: TGCAGCGTGTTAAGGACTGGGATCCCCTACGAGCAGTACTTC.